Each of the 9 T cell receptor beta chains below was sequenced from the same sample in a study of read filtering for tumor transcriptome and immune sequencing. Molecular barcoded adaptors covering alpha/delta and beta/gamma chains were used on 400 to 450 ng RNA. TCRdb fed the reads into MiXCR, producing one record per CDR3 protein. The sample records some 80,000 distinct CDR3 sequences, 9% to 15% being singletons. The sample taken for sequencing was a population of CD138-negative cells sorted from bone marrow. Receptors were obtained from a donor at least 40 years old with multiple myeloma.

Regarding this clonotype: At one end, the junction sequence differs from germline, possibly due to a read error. In DNA, the CDR3 is TGTGCCAGCGTGACCGGGACCAACTACAATGAGCTGTTCTTC. It encodes CASVTGTNYNELFF. The V and J genes are TRBV2 and TRBJ2-1; D tentatively reads TRBD1 or TRBD2 (5 bases each). CDR3 length: 14 residues. In germline, CDR1 is SNHLY, CDR2 FYNNEI.

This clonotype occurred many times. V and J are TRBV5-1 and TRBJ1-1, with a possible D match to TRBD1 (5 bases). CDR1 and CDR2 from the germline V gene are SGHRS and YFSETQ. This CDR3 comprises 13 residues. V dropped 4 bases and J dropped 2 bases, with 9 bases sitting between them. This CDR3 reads CASSPTGNTEAFF. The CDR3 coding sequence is TGCGCCAGCAGCCCTACAGGTAACACTGAAGCTTTCTTT.

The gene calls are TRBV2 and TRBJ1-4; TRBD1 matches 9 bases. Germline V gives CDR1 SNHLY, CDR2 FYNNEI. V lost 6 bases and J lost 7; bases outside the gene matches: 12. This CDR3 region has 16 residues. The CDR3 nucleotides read TGTGCCAGCAGGAACGCAGACAGGGGGTCGGGTGAAAAACTGTTTTTT. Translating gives CASRNADRGSGEKLFF.

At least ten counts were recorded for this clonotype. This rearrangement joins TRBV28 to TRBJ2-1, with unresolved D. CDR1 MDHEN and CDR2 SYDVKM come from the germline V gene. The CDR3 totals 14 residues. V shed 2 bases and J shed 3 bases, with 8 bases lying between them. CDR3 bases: TGTGCCAGCAGTTTACTGGACCACTACAATGAGCAGTTCTTC. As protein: CASSLLDHYNEQFF.

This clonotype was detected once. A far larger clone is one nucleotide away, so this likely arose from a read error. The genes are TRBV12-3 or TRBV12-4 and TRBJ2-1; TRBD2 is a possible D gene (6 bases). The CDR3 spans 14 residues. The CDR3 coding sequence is TGTGCCAGCAGTCGGGACTCATCCTACAATGAGCAGCTCTTC. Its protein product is CASSRDSSYNEQLF.

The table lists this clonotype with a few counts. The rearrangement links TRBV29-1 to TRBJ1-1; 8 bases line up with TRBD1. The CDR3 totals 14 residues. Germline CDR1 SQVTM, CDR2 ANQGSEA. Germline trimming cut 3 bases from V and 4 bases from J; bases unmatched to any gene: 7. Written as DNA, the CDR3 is TGCAGCGTTGATTCGACAGGGGTGGGCACTGAAGCTTTCTTT. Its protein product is CSVDSTGVGTEAFF.

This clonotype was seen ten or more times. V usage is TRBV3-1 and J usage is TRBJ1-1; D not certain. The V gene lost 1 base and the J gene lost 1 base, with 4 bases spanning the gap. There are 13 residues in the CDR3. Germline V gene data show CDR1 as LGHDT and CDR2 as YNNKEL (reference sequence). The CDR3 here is CASSQAGNTEAFF. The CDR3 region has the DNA TGTGCCAGCAGCCAAGCCGGGAACACTGAAGCTTTCTTT.

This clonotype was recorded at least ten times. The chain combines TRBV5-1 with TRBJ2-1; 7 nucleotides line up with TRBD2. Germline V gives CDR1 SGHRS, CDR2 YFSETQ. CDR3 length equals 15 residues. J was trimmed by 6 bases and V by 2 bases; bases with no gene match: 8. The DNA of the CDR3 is TGCGCCAGCAGCTTAGGACTAGTTTCCGCCAATGAGCAGTTCTTC. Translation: CASSLGLVSANEQFF. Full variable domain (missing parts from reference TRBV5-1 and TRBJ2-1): KAGVTQTPRYLIKTRGQQVTLSCSPISGHRSVSWYQQTPGQGLQFLFEYFSETQRNKGNFPGRFSGRQFSNSRSEMNVSTLELGDSALYLCASSLGLVSANEQFFGPGTRLTVL.

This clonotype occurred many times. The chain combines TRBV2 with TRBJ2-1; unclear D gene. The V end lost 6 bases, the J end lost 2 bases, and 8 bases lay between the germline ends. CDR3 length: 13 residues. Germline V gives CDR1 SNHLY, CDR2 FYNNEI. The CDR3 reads CASSPGPYNEQFF. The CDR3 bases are TGTGCCAGCAGCCCCGGGCCCTACAATGAGCAGTTCTTC.